This T cell receptor (beta chain) emerged from a study of CD8 T cells in Susac syndrome. The study, taken as a whole, reports: That the number of individuals in its TCR sequencing and HLA analysis was relatively small was acknowledged by the study.

As concerns this clonotype: Its antigen is unidentified.

RNA amounts of roughly 0.45 to 1 ug underwent reverse transcription with random hexamers. Amplification of the TCR beta CDR3 was carried out by immunoSEQ multiplex PCR, which spanned a total of 54 Vbeta and 13 Jbeta segments. Each CDR3 protein is one row after TCRdb ran MiXCR on the immunoSEQ multiplex PCR reads. The table includes approximately 100,000 distinct CDR3 sequences, 92% detected once. Sequencing input: CD8+ T cells from PBMCs. The sequence derives from a human donor in good health.

The CDR3, as DNA: TGTGCCAGTAGCGCCGAGTTCGGGCACCAACTAGGAGATACGCAGTATTTT. Protein: CASSAEFGHQLGDTQYF. The V gene is TRBV19, the J gene TRBJ2-3; D possibly corresponds to TRBD2 (5 bases). The CDR3 sequence is 17 residues long. V lost 6 bases and J 5 bases, leaving 24 bases between the germline ends. The germline V gene encodes CDR1 LNHDA and CDR2 SQIVND (reference sequence).